One sample yielded the 13 T cell receptor beta chains listed below, sequenced in a study of immune characterization of retroperitoneal liposarcoma. Using its own MiXCR run on the PCR reads, TCRdb lists one record per CDR3 protein. The table lists 9,500 to 14,000 distinct CDR3 sequences, about 50% of them singletons. Sample: tumor tissue. The receptors shown here come from a female donor with retroperitoneal liposarcoma.

By its share, this clonotype is medium-sized. CDR3 region: CASSLVGWEQFF. In nucleotides, the CDR3 is TGTGCCAGCAGCTTAGTAGGGTGGGAGCAGTTCTTC. The J gene is TRBJ2-1, the V gene TRBV7-2; D gene unclear. V lost 1 base, J lost 10 bases, and 8 bases lay in between. CDR1 and CDR2 from the germline V gene are SGHTA and FQGNSA. CDR3 length: 12 residues.

The rearrangement uses TRBV10-2 and TRBJ2-3; tentative D call: TRBD1 (6 bases). Trimming stripped 3 bases from V and 4 bases from J, with 11 bases between. Germline values: CDR1 WSHSY, CDR2 SAAADI. The CDR3 spans 14 residues. CDR3 sequence reads: CASSDRQAPDTQYF. The CDR3 DNA reads TGCGCCAGCAGTGACCGACAGGCCCCAGATACGCAGTATTTT.

This clonotype is labeled medium-sized. Being one base from a much bigger clone, this may be a read error. The rearrangement uses TRBV27 and TRBJ2-1; TRBD2 matches at 13 bases. The J call is doubtful: the DNA matches TRBJ2-7 better. Germline CDR1 is MNHEY and CDR2 is SMNVEV (reference sequence). This CDR3 has 16 residues. The CDR3 DNA follows: TGTGCCAGCAGTCCAGGGACTAGCGGGATATACAATGAGCAGTACTTC. Amino acids: CASSPGTSGIYNEQYF.

This clonotype was detected only once. This chain uses TRBV6-1 with TRBJ2-3; D gene uncertain. Trimming took off 0 bases at V and 2 bases at J, with 6 bases between the two ends. This CDR3 contains 14 residues. The germline V gene encodes CDR1 MNHNS and CDR2 SASEGT. The CDR3 nucleotides are TGTGCCAGCAGTGAAGCTGGGCCCACAGATACGCAGTATTTT. It specifies CASSEAGPTDTQYF.

This clonotype was observed a handful of times. The chain is built from TRBV6-1 and TRBJ2-2, with no clear D. Germline V gene lookup returns CDR1 MNHNS and CDR2 SASEGT. The CDR3 runs 12 residues. The CDR3 here is CACRAGTGELFF. CDR3 nucleotides: TGTGCTTGTAGGGCTGGGACCGGGGAGCTGTTTTTT.

A few counts support this clonotype. The chain is built from TRBV6-9 and TRBJ2-1; D possibly corresponds to TRBD2 (5 bases). Germline V gene sequence: CDR1 MNHGY, CDR2 SVAAGI. Trimming stripped 10 bases from V and 0 bases from J, with 16 bases between. The CDR3 consists of 15 residues. This CDR3 reads CATRNGDSSYNEQFF. CDR3 nucleotides: TGTGCCACCCGAAACGGGGATAGCTCCTACAATGAGCAGTTCTTC.

This clonotype was counted between two and nine times. The chain couples TRBV7-2 to TRBJ1-1; TRBD1 matches 9 bases. The V segment lost 5 bases and the J segment 5 bases; nucleotides outside the gene matches: 12. The germline gives CDR1 SGHTA, CDR2 FQGNSA. The CDR3 is 16 amino acids. The CDR3 region has the DNA TGTGCCAGCAGCCCCCAACCCGGACAGGGGCGAACTGAAGCTTTCTTT. Translated: CASSPQPGQGRTEAFF.

CDR3 residues: CASRRQGTYNEQFF. The CDR3 DNA reads as TGTGCCAGCAGGAGACAGGGTACCTACAATGAGCAGTTCTTC. This chain connects TRBV6-1 to TRBJ2-1, with 7 bases identical to TRBD1. The germline V gene has CDR1 MNHNS and CDR2 SASEGT. This CDR3 has 14 amino acids. Trimming cost V 6 bases and J 2 bases; bases outside gene matches: 4.

V gene TRBV7-2 combines with J gene TRBJ2-4, with D possibly TRBD2 on 5 matching bases. The end of the DNA fits TRBJ2-1 better, so the J call may be wrong. CDR1 and CDR2 from the germline V gene are SGHTA and FQGNSA. The CDR3 spans 15 residues. The CDR3 sequence is CASSLGGQFKNIQFF. The CDR3 DNA follows: TGTGCCAGCAGCCTAGGAGGCCAGTTCAAAAACATTCAGTTCTTC.

The rearrangement links TRBV6-1 to TRBJ1-6, with D possibly matching TRBD1 (5 bases). The CDR3 consists of 14 residues. Between the trimmed V and J ends, which lost 3 bases and 8 bases, there was a span of 11 bases. Germline-derived CDR1 and CDR2 are MNHNS and SASEGT. The CDR3 is CASSEWGRDSPLHF. The DNA of the CDR3 is TGTGCCAGCAGTGAGTGGGGCAGGGATTCACCCCTCCACTTT.

The table lists this clonotype with a few counts. The chain uses TRBV12-3 or TRBV12-4 and TRBJ2-5; D is possibly TRBD1 (9 bases). The DNA end is more similar to TRBJ2-7, so the J call may be wrong. The CDR3 runs to 14 residues. In DNA, the CDR3 is TGTGCCGGACACAGGGGGCGGGGGGCGTACGAGCAGTACTTC. Its protein is CAGHRGRGAYEQYF.

The chain recombines TRBV7-8 with TRBJ1-4; tentative D call: TRBD1 (5 bases). CDR1 and CDR2 from the germline V gene are SGHVS and FQNEAQ. The V gene lost 5 bases and the J gene lost 7 bases, with 20 bases spanning the gap. CDR3 length: 16 residues. CDR3 region: CASSPYVQGSGEKLFF. DNA of the CDR3: TGTGCCAGCAGCCCGTACGTCCAGGGCTCGGGTGAAAAACTGTTTTTT.

Notes on this clonotype: Given a much more abundant clone one base away, this may be a read error. This sequence joins TRBV7-2 and TRBJ2-7; D gene uncertain. Trimming took off 1 base at V and 10 bases at J, with 11 bases between the two ends. The germline V gene encodes CDR1 SGHTA and CDR2 FQGNSA. This CDR3 is 12 amino acids long. This chain's CDR3 is CASSLEGSDQYF. The DNA of the CDR3 is TGTGCCAGCAGCTTAGAAGGAAGCGACCAGTACTTC.